This T cell receptor (beta chain) was recovered during a study of beta chain features in type 1 diabetes. Across the study: Patients looked much like healthy donors when it came to age, gender and cell yields. Study-wide points: Shortening of TCRB CDR3s, moderate but significant, appeared in all four CD4+ subsets of Type 1 diabetes patients. In type 1 diabetes patients, VDJ junctions had fewer insertions; deletions at these junctions were more frequent. Cells carrying high TCR expression could end up over-represented when cDNA is sequenced.

Expressed TCRB transcripts were sequenced after all isolated RNA was converted to cDNA. Some clones are missing from TCRdb's copy, which holds only in-frame ones; the method was immunoSEQ multiplex PCR. The table has about 160,000 clones, around 63% seen once. This CDR3 region has 11 residues. The V gene's germline CDR1 is ENHRY and CDR2 SYGVKD. The V and J ends lost 5 bases and 1 base respectively, with 1 base between them. Notes on this clone: Its antigen is unidentified.

The sequencing sample was made of naive CD4+ T cells from blood. The V call is TRBV10-3, the J call TRBJ2-3; D call uncertain. This TCR was sampled from a man aged 25 to 45 with type 1 diabetes. CDR3 bases: TGTGCCATCAGTCGCACAGATACGCAGTATTTT. This translates into CAISRTDTQYF.